This record covers a single T cell receptor (beta chain). Its antigen is not known. The data derive from a study of T-cell memory formation after mild COVID-19. Whole-study context: Clustering of TCRs was largely donor specific.

Study-wide points: The appearance of some responding clones in pre-infection memory suggested that cross-reactive memory joined. Mostly located in CM and EM were contracting CD4+ clones, with contracting CD8+ clones located in EMRA. Second-wave clones that peaked on day 37 lacked confirmed SARS-CoV-2 specificity.

MiXCR, applied by TCRdb to the 5' RACE reads, yields one record per CDR3 protein. The table lists about 470,000 distinct CDR3 sequences, around 25% of them singletons, with around 13% in the top ten. J was trimmed by 7 bases and V by 4 bases; bases with no gene match: 4. The CDR3 has 14 residues. The germline gives CDR1 SGHTA, CDR2 FQGNSA. This TCR derives from an adult woman who had mild COVID-19 (a few samples of this study predate the infection). Cell type and time point are not known. V usage is TRBV7-2 and J usage is TRBJ2-2, with 9 bases identical to TRBD2. Sequenced sample: PBMCs or a T cell subset sorted from them (not recorded which). CDR3 protein: CASSWTSENGELFF. The CDR3 DNA is TGTGCCAGCAGCTGGACTAGCGAGAACGGGGAGCTGTTTTTT.